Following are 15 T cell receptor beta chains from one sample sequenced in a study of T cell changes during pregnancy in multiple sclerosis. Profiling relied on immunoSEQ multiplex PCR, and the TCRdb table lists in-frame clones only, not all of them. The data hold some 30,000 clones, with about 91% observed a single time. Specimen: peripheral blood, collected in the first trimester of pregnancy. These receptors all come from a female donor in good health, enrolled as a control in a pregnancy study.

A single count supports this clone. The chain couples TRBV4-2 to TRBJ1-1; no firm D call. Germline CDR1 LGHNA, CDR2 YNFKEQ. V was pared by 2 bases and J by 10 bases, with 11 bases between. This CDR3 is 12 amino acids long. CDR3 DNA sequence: TGTGCCAGCAGCCAAACTACAGAGGGAGCTTTCTTT. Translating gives CASSQTTEGAFF.

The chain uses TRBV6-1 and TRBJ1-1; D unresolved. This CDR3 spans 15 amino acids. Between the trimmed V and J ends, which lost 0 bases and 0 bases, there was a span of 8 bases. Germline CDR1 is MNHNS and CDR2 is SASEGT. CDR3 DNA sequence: TGTGCCAGCAGTGAAGCGCTTGGCCTGAACACTGAAGCTTTCTTT. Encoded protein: CASSEALGLNTEAFF.

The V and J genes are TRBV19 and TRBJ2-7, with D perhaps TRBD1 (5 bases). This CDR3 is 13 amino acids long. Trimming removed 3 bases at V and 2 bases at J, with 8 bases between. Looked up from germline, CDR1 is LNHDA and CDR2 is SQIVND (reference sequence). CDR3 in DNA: TGTGCCAGTAGTATTGGACACACCTACGAGCAGTACTTC. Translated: CASSIGHTYEQYF.

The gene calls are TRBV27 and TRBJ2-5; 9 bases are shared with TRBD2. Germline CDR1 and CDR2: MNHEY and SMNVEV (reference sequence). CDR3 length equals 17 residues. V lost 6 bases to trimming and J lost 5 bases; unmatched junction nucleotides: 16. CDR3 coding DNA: TGTGCCAGCAGAGCCGGGACTAGCACTATCTGGGGGGAGACCCAGTACTTC. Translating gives CASRAGTSTIWGETQYF.

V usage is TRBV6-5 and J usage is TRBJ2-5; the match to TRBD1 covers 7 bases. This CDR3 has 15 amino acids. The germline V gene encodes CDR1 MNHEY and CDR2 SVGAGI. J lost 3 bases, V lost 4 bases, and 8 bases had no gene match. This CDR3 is CASSSPRQGKETQYF. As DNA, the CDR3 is TGTGCCAGCAGTTCCCCTAGACAGGGAAAAGAGACCCAGTACTTC.

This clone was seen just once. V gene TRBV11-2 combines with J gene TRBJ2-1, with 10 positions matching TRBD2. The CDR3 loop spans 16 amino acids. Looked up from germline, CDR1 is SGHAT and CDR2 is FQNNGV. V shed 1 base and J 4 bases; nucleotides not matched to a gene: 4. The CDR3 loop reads CASSLGVAGGYNEQFF. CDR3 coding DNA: TGTGCCAGCAGCTTAGGAGTAGCGGGAGGTTACAATGAGCAGTTCTTC.

The CDR3 loop reads CASNVQANEKLFF. CDR3 DNA: TGTGCCAGCAATGTACAGGCTAATGAAAAACTGTTTTTT. The rearrangement uses TRBV7-9 and TRBJ1-4, with TRBD1 as a possible D gene (5 bases). Trimming shortened V by 7 bases and J by 3 bases, and 9 bases separated the two germline ends. The length of the CDR3 is 13 residues. Germline CDR1 SEHNR, CDR2 FQNEAQ (reference sequence).

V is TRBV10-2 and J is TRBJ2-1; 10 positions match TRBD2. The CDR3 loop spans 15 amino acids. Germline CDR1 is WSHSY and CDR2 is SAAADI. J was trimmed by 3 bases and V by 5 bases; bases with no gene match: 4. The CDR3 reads CASSLGLAVYNEQFF. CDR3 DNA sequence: TGCGCCAGCAGTCTCGGACTAGCGGTCTACAATGAGCAGTTCTTC.

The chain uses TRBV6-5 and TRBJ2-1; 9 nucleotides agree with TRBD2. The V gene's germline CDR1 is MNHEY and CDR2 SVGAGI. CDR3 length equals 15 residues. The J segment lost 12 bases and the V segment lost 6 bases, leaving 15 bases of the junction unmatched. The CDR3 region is CASSQSPPRREGQFF. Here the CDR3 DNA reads TGTGCCAGCAGCCAATCGCCCCCTAGGCGGGAGGGGCAGTTCTTC.

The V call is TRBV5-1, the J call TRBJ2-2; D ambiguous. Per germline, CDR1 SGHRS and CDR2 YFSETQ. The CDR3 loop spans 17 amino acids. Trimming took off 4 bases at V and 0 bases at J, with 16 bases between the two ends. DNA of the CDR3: TGCGCCAGCAGCCCCAATCCTCCCACGGCGAACACCGGGGAGCTGTTTTTT. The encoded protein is CASSPNPPTANTGELFF.

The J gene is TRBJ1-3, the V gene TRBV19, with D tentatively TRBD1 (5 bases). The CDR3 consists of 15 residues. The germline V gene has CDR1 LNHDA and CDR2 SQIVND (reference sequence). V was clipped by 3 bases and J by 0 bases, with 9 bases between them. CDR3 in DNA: TGTGCCAGTAGTATGGGGGGGATCTCTGGAAACACCATATATTTT. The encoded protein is CASSMGGISGNTIYF.

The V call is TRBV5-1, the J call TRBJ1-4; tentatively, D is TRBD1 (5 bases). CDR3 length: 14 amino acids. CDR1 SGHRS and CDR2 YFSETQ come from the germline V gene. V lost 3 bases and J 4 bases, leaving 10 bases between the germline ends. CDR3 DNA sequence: TGCGCCAGCAGCTCGGGGGGATATAATGAAAAACTGTTTTTT. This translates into CASSSGGYNEKLFF.

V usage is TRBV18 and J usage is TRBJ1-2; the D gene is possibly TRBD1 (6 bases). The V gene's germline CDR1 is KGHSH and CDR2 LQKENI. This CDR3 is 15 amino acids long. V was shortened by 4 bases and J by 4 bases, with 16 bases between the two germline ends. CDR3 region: CASSQVAGGPYGYTF. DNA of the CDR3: TGTGCCAGCTCACAGGTTGCCGGGGGGCCCTATGGCTACACCTTC. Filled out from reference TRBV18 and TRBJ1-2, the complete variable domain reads NAGVMQNPRHLVRRRGQEARLRCSPMKGHSHVYWYRQLPEEGLKFMVYLQKENIIDESGMPKERFSAEFPKEGPSILRIQQVVRGDSAAYFCASSQVAGGPYGYTFGSGTRLTVV.

The CDR3: CASSYSGGSGQETQYF. The CDR3 DNA reads as TGTGCCAGCAGTTACTCGGGCGGGAGCGGGCAAGAGACCCAGTACTTC. The chain combines TRBV6-5 with TRBJ2-5; 7 nucleotides line up with TRBD2. Germline lookup yields CDR1 MNHEY and CDR2 SVGAGI. V gave up 0 bases and J gave up 2 bases; unmatched junction bases: 6. This CDR3 comprises 16 residues.

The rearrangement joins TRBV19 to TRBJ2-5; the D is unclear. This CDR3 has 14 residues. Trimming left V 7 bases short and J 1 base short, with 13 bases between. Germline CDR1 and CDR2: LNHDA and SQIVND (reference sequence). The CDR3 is CASTTFYGQETQYF. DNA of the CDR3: TGTGCCAGTACCACCTTCTACGGCCAAGAGACCCAGTACTTC.